This T cell receptor (beta chain) is drawn from a study of CD8+CD57+ T cells in acquired aplastic anemia (dated by TCRdb to the late 2010s). Looking at the study overall: On average, sorted CD4+ and CD8+ cells yielded about 3 ug of extracted DNA, with a range of about 0.17 to 27.4 ug. A CD8+CD57+ expansion meant a frequency higher than the mean frequency seen in healthy subjects.

With regard to this clonotype: Its antigen is still unknown. Base qualities are not provided; no much larger clone lies one nucleotide away.

Patients chosen for sequencing had shown expansion of CD8+CD57+ cells by flow cytometry. Severe acquired aplastic anemia was diagnosed in all patients according to International Study of Aplastic Anemia and Agranulocytosis and Camitta criteria. No therapy had been received by the patients at the time of blood sampling. The study deep-sequenced TCR repertoires of sorted CD4+ and CD8+ blood T cells from severe aplastic anemia patients and healthy subjects. Patients were enrolled under clinicaltrials.gov protocols 00001620, 01623167, 00001397, 00071045, 00081523 and 00961064 in the USA. Ficoll-Paque density gradient centrifugation was used to isolate peripheral blood mononuclear cells. Before DNA extraction, CD4+ and CD8+ T cells were sorted by FACS or by magnetic beads. Paper-wide results and their limitations: Patients and healthy controls showed no significant difference in CD8+ Simpson's diversity (P=0.060). Although roughly 30 CD8+ CDR3 sequences were shared by patients and controls, these sequences appeared highly expressed in patients and within the immunodominant clones of patients.

TCR beta VDJ combination and CDR3 sequence profiling used genomic DNA as the template. TCR repertoire sequencing was run on an Illumina HiSeq 2000. Concerning the study's data processing: Repertoires were assessed using TRBV/TRBJ rearrangement plots, CDR3 size and DJ length profiles, and Simpson's diversity index. Whichever DNA sequence was most abundant in the deep sequencing data was defined as the immunodominant clone. CDR3 amino acid sequences were screened for sharing across subjects and were compared with published repertoires and the VDJdb database. Using fastp at Q25 and MiXCR, TCRdb reprocessed the public reads and kept productive beta chains. Each entry is one CDR3 protein sequence, shown with its most common DNA and genes. The V and J calls follow TCRdb's processing rather than the paper's. The sample table shows approximately 200,000 distinct CDR3 sequences, and about half are seen once. The ten most abundant clones make up about 20% of the sample.

V gives up 5 bases and J gives up 3 bases, and the segment between their germline ends measures 9 bases. Taken from the germline V gene, the CDR1 and CDR2 loops are SGHTS and YDEGEE. The CDR3 sequence holds 14 residues, the cysteine and phenylalanine included. Kept here is only the CDR3 DNA, which spans 42 bases and is read in frame from base 1. The rearrangement joined TRBV5-8 to TRBJ1-6, with TRBD1 perhaps the D gene, on 6 matching bases. Sequences were obtained from sorted CD4+, CD8+, or CD8+CD57+ T cells (not recorded which) from PBMCs. This clonotype was obtained from a human donor with aplastic anemia. The CDR3 amino acid sequence is: CASSGTNYNSPLHF. The DNA sequence follows: TGTGCCAGCAGTGGGACAAACTATAATTCACCCCTCCACTTT.